This TCR beta chain was captured by sequencing in a study of spatial heterogeneity in lung cancer. About the study: Each time, sequencing found more beta-chain sequences than alpha-chain sequences.

Ten or more counts support this clonotype. Each CDR3 protein gets one entry after TCRdb re-called the 5' RACE reads with MiXCR. The sample contains 9,500 to 15,000 distinct CDR3 sequences, roughly 6.4% of which appear only once. Documented time point: sample taken at primary tumor resection. The sequenced material consisted of unsorted whole RNA from tumor, nontumor lung or frozen PBMC. The donor group consisted of under 90 patients who had untreated, early-stage non-small cell lung cancer. V trimming: 3 bases; J trimming: 4 bases; junction bases outside the gene matches: 7. Looked up from germline, CDR1 is DFQATT and CDR2 is SNEGSKA (reference sequence). This CDR3 region has 15 residues.

This sequence joins TRBV20-1 and TRBJ2-1, with TRBD1 matching over 9 bases. The sample consisted of normal lung tissue next to the tumor, taken at surgery. The receptor was derived from a male donor with early-stage non-small cell lung cancer. The CDR3 is CSASIDRGRYNEQFF. CDR3 DNA sequence: TGCAGTGCTAGTATCGACAGGGGGAGATACAATGAGCAGTTCTTC.